What follows are 30 T cell receptor beta chains derived from one specimen sequenced in a study of blood T cell repertoires in COVID-19 (dated by TCRdb to 2020 to 2021). The library relied on the immunoSEQ multiplex PCR assay. What TCRdb holds here is the immuneACCESS table cut down to in-frame rearrangements. Part of the clones is not present; checked against another copy, under half of the missing clones reflect an unresolved V gene, and the others are unexplained. The sample has under 250,000 clones on record, about 85% of them singletons. The ten largest clones capture 10% to 12% of the sample. The specimen sequenced was PBMCs or T cells enriched from blood (not recorded which). The receptors shown here come from a man aged 30 to 39 who had recovered from COVID-19.

This clone was seen once. This sequence joins TRBV30 and TRBJ2-2; 7 bases line up with TRBD2. Trimming cost V 4 bases and J 4 bases; bases outside gene matches: 12. The germline V gene has CDR1 GTSNPN and CDR2 SVGIG (reference sequence). This CDR3 contains 16 residues. As DNA, the CDR3 is TGTGCCTGGAAAATCCGGACACTAGCGTCCACCGGGGAGCTGTTTTTT. It codes for CAWKIRTLASTGELFF.

V gene TRBV2 combines with J gene TRBJ2-3, with 8 bases that match TRBD2. Trimming removed 7 bases from V and 3 bases from J; junction bases left unmatched: 9. Looked up from germline, CDR1 is SNHLY and CDR2 is FYNNEI. The CDR3 covers 15 residues. CDR3 sequence (DNA): TGTGCCAGCACCCGGGGGGGGACAAATACAGATACGCAGTATTTT. It yields the protein CASTRGGTNTDTQYF.

This chain links TRBV4-1 with TRBJ2-7; a weak D match, TRBD2 (6 bases). In germline, CDR1 is MGHRA, CDR2 YSYEKL. V was pared by 1 base and J by 0 bases, with 13 bases between. This CDR3 spans 16 amino acids. The CDR3 DNA follows: TGCGCCAGCAGCCAAGTTGGAACCGGGGGCTCCTACGAGCAGTACTTC. It codes for CASSQVGTGGSYEQYF.

This rearrangement joins TRBV19 to TRBJ1-5; tentative D call: TRBD1 (6 bases). The CDR3 is 15 residues long. Deletions cut 6 bases from V and 0 bases from J, with 12 bases between. Germline assignment: CDR1 LNHDA and CDR2 SQIVND (reference sequence). This CDR3 reads CASRGQFLSNQPQHF. The CDR3 DNA reads as TGTGCCAGTAGAGGACAGTTCCTTAGCAATCAGCCCCAGCATTTT.

This clone was counted a single time. The gene calls are TRBV3-1 (or the pseudogene TRBV3-2) and TRBJ1-4; 7 bases line up with TRBD1. CDR1 and CDR2 (germline): LGHDT, YNNKEL (reference sequence). The J segment lost 5 bases and the V segment lost 4 bases, leaving 10 bases of the junction unmatched. CDR3 length equals 16 residues. CDR3 nucleotides: TGTGCCAGCAGCCCACGGACAGGACTCCAGAATGAAAAACTGTTTTTT. Translation: CASSPRTGLQNEKLFF.

The V call is TRBV27, the J call TRBJ2-7; D might be TRBD1 (6 bases). V was trimmed by 8 bases and J by 3 bases, leaving 14 bases between them. Germline V gene sequence: CDR1 MNHEY, CDR2 SMNVEV (reference sequence). The CDR3 contains 13 residues. In nucleotides, the CDR3 is TGTGCCAGCCGTCGGGACACCAACTACGAGCAGTACTTC. This codes for CASRRDTNYEQYF.

This chain uses TRBV19 with TRBJ1-1, with D unclear. The CDR3 spans 14 residues. V was pared by 4 bases and J by 4 bases, with 13 bases between. Germline V gene lookup returns CDR1 LNHDA and CDR2 SQIVND (reference sequence). CDR3 region: CASSRSRVITEAFF. The CDR3 nucleotides are TGTGCCAGTAGTAGGTCTCGGGTGATCACTGAAGCTTTCTTT.

This chain uses TRBV19 with TRBJ2-3; TRBD2 matches 7 bases. The CDR3 runs 18 residues. In germline, CDR1 is LNHDA, CDR2 SQIVND (reference sequence). V was clipped by 0 bases and J by 6 bases; unmatched bases: 15. CDR3 protein: CASSIERSGLGGADTQYF. The CDR3 coding sequence is TGTGCCAGTAGTATAGAAAGGTCTGGACTAGGAGGCGCGGATACGCAGTATTTT.

The genes are TRBV7-2 and TRBJ1-4; D gene uncertain. The CDR3 is 15 amino acids. CDR1 and CDR2 from the germline V gene are SGHTA and FQGNSA. V was cut by 5 bases and J by 0 bases, with 10 bases left in between. The CDR3 loop reads CASSLYIATNEKLFF. The CDR3 DNA is TGTGCCAGCAGCCTCTATATTGCAACTAATGAAAAACTGTTTTTT.

In this sample, this clone turned up once. V and J are TRBV11-3 and TRBJ2-5; tentative D call: TRBD1 (6 bases). CDR1 SGHNT and CDR2 YENEEA come from the germline V gene. V was clipped by 4 bases and J by 7 bases, with 13 bases between them. CDR3 length equals 13 residues. CDR3 loop: CASSSRGGGTQYF. In DNA form, the CDR3 reads TGTGCCAGCAGCTCCAGGGGCGGCGGGACCCAGTACTTC.

The chain is built from TRBV28 and TRBJ2-7; D might be TRBD1 (6 bases). V was trimmed by 10 bases and J by 7 bases, leaving 20 bases between them. Germline V CDR1 and CDR2: MDHEN, SYDVKM. The CDR3 runs 13 residues. Here the CDR3 reads CATFEPTGFEQYF. The CDR3 coding sequence is TGTGCCACATTCGAACCTACAGGGTTTGAGCAGTACTTC.

V is TRBV7-2 and J is TRBJ1-2, with unresolved D. CDR1 is SGHTA and CDR2 is FQGNSA in the germline V gene. This CDR3 is built from 14 residues. Trimming shortened V by 2 bases and J by 5 bases, and 12 bases separated the two germline ends. The CDR3 DNA sequence: TGTGCCAGCAGCTTACTTCGGGTCCTGTATGGCTACACCTTC. This codes for CASSLLRVLYGYTF. Together with reference TRBV7-2 and TRBJ1-2, the CDR3 gives the full variable domain: GAGVSQSPSNKVTEKGKDVELRCDPISGHTALYWYRQSLGQGLEFLIYFQGNSAPDKSGLPSDRFSAERTGGSVSTLTIQRTQQEDSAVYLCASSLLRVLYGYTFGSGTRLTVV.

This chain links TRBV10-2 with TRBJ1-1; D is unresolved. V was pared by 0 bases and J by 6 bases, with 11 bases between. The length of the CDR3 is 14 residues. Germline assignment: CDR1 WSHSY and CDR2 SAAADI. DNA for the CDR3: TGCGCCAGCAGTGAGTCCGCGGAGAGGGCTGAAGCTTTCTTT. This encodes CASSESAERAEAFF.

The V and J genes are TRBV11-2 and TRBJ1-4; D not certain. Deletions cut 0 bases from V and 8 bases from J, with 22 bases between. CDR1 is SGHAT and CDR2 is FQNNGV in the germline V gene. The CDR3 sequence is 18 residues long. CDR3 coding DNA: TGTGCCAGCAGCTTAGAGACTCCGAGCACCCGTTTCGGGGAAAAACTGTTTTTT. Translated: CASSLETPSTRFGEKLFF.

The chain is built from TRBV28 and TRBJ1-3, with 7 bases identical to TRBD1. The CDR3 totals 16 residues. Germline V gene lookup returns CDR1 MDHEN and CDR2 SYDVKM. The junction had 7 bases not matched to a gene; V was cut back by 5 bases and J by 0 bases. In nucleotides, the CDR3 is TGTGCCAGCAGTACTCCGACAGGGATCTCTGGAAACACCATATATTTT. Encoded protein: CASSTPTGISGNTIYF.

This chain joins TRBV19 and TRBJ2-3; 9 bases align to TRBD1. Germline CDR1 and CDR2: LNHDA and SQIVND (reference sequence). The trim removed 6 bases at V and 3 bases at J, leaving 13 bases unmatched. This CDR3 has 17 residues. The CDR3 region is CASSSLRGTGSTDTQYF. The CDR3, as DNA: TGTGCCAGTAGCTCCCTCCGCGGGACAGGGTCAACAGATACGCAGTATTTT.

In this sample, this clone turned up a few times. The rearrangement joins TRBV7-8 to TRBJ2-4; D is uncertain. Germline CDR1 is SGHVS and CDR2 is FQNEAQ. This CDR3 spans 14 amino acids. Between the trimmed V and J ends, which lost 0 bases and 3 bases, there was a span of 6 bases. The CDR3 here is CASSLAGSKNIQYF. The CDR3 coding sequence is TGTGCCAGCAGCTTAGCGGGCAGCAAAAACATTCAGTACTTC.

V usage is TRBV4-1 and J usage is TRBJ2-7; no clear D. CDR1 MGHRA and CDR2 YSYEKL come from the germline V gene. CDR3 length: 13 amino acids. Trimming left V 0 bases short and J 2 bases short, with 5 bases between. The CDR3 coding sequence is TGCGCCAGCAGCCAAGACAGGACCTACGAGCAGTACTTC. Encoded protein: CASSQDRTYEQYF.

The CDR3 is CASSPHLVPSSYNEQFF. The CDR3 DNA reads as TGTGCCAGCAGCCCTCATCTAGTTCCTAGCTCCTACAATGAGCAGTTCTTC. This chain uses TRBV7-2 with TRBJ2-1, with D uncertain. V was cut by 5 bases and J by 0 bases, with 17 bases left in between. CDR3 length: 17 residues. Per the germline V gene, CDR1 is SGHTA and CDR2 is FQGNSA.

This chain links TRBV11-2 with TRBJ2-3, with TRBD2 as a possible D gene (6 bases). CDR3 length: 16 residues. In germline, CDR1 is SGHAT, CDR2 FQNNGV. The V end lost 7 bases, the J end lost 3 bases, and 20 bases lay between the germline ends. Here the CDR3 DNA reads TGTGCCAGCACCTTGCACTGGGGGGACCGAACAGATACGCAGTATTTT. This gives the protein CASTLHWGDRTDTQYF.

J is TRBJ2-2 and V is TRBV19; 7 bases fit TRBD2. J was trimmed by 2 bases and V by 2 bases; bases with no gene match: 5. Germline CDR1 reads LNHDA; CDR2 reads SQIVND (reference sequence). CDR3 length: 16 residues. The CDR3 is CASSIKGRVNTGELFF. The CDR3 DNA reads TGTGCCAGTAGTATAAAGGGGAGGGTAAACACCGGGGAGCTGTTTTTT.

This clone has just one count. V and J are TRBV6-1 and TRBJ2-1; 13 nucleotides agree with TRBD2. V dropped 4 bases and J dropped 0; count of bases not matched to a gene: 3. Per germline, CDR1 MNHNS and CDR2 SASEGT. CDR3 length equals 17 residues. In nucleotides, the CDR3 is TGTGCCAGCAGTGGGACTAGCGGGGGCCGCTCCTACAATGAGCAGTTCTTC. Translation gives CASSGTSGGRSYNEQFF.

The CDR3: CASSPGQGFSGYTF. As DNA, the CDR3 is TGTGCCAGCAGTCCCGGACAGGGATTTTCTGGCTACACCTTC. V gene TRBV28 combines with J gene TRBJ1-2; TRBD1 aligns across 8 bases. The CDR3 contains 14 residues. Germline V gene lookup returns CDR1 MDHEN and CDR2 SYDVKM. The V gene end was trimmed by 5 bases and the J gene end by 7 bases; junction bases not matched to a gene: 9.

In its sample, this clone was seen once. The chain recombines TRBV4-2 with TRBJ2-3; 9 nucleotides agree with TRBD2. V shed 0 bases, J shed 5 bases, and the junction held 9 bases outside the gene matches. Per germline, CDR1 LGHNA and CDR2 YNFKEQ. The CDR3 is made up of 17 amino acids. The CDR3 sequence: CASSQERAGGPGDTQYF. The CDR3 DNA is TGTGCCAGCAGCCAAGAAAGGGCGGGGGGGCCTGGAGATACGCAGTATTTT.

V is TRBV11-2 and J is TRBJ2-2; 7 bases are a match to TRBD1. J lost 1 base, V lost 3 bases, and 8 bases had no gene match. The CDR3 has 17 residues. Germline V gene sequence: CDR1 SGHAT, CDR2 FQNNGV. Here the CDR3 reads CASSFGDRRQNTGELFF. The CDR3 DNA sequence: TGTGCCAGCAGCTTTGGGGACAGAAGACAGAACACCGGGGAGCTGTTTTTT.

The chain has TRBV7-9 and TRBJ1-1; D perhaps matches TRBD1 (6 bases). Trimming stripped 2 bases from V and 1 base from J, with 11 bases between. From germline, CDR1 is SEHNR and CDR2 FQNEAQ (reference sequence). CDR3 length: 15 amino acids. In nucleotides, the CDR3 is TGTGCCAGCAGCTTAAAAACAGGGAGGAACACTGAAGCTTTCTTT. Its translation is CASSLKTGRNTEAFF.

The V and J genes are TRBV25-1 and TRBJ2-2; no clear D gene. Germline V gives CDR1 MGHDK, CDR2 SYGVNS. V was cut by 6 bases and J by 7 bases, with 18 bases left in between. This CDR3 spans 15 amino acids. CDR3 in DNA: TGTGCCAGCAGCCCCTCTCTCGCTCCTAACGGGGAGCTGTTTTTT. It translates to CASSPSLAPNGELFF. Full variable domain (remainder filled in from reference TRBV25-1 and TRBJ2-2): EADIYQTPRYLVIGTGKKITLECSQTMGHDKMYWYQQDPGMELHLIHYSYGVNSTEKGDLSSESTVSRIRTEHFPLTLESARPSHTSQYLCASSPSLAPNGELFFGEGSRLTVL.

The chain couples TRBV5-4 to TRBJ2-2; a weak D match, TRBD2 (6 bases). CDR3 size: 16 residues. Germline loops: CDR1 SGHNT, CDR2 YYREEE (reference sequence). V lost 4 bases and J lost 2, with 15 bases in between. The DNA for the CDR3 is TGTGCCAGCAGCCGGGGAGGAAACTCTAACACCGGGGAGCTGTTTTTT. Residues: CASSRGGNSNTGELFF. Complete variable domain (other parts from reference TRBV5-4 and TRBJ2-2): ETGVTQSPTHLIKTRGQQVTLRCSSQSGHNTVSWYQQALGQGPQFIFQYYREEENGRGNFPPRFSGLQFPNYSSELNVNALELDDSALYLCASSRGGNSNTGELFFGEGSRLTVL.

The table lists this clone with a count of one. This rearrangement joins TRBV6-2 or TRBV6-3 to TRBJ1-5; D is uncertain. The CDR3 length is 13 residues. Germline V gene sequence: CDR1 MNHEY, CDR2 SVGEGT. Trimming stripped 5 bases from V and 5 bases from J, with 10 bases between. The CDR3 DNA reads as TGTGCCAGCAGTCGGGAAGGGTATCAGCCCCAGCATTTT. Translation: CASSREGYQPQHF.

The CDR3 DNA reads TGTGCCAGCAGGCGATTGACTAGCGGGTTCTCCACAGATACGCAGTATTTT. It codes for CASRRLTSGFSTDTQYF. This rearrangement joins TRBV2 to TRBJ2-3; 10 bases line up with TRBD2. This CDR3 region has 17 residues. Germline CDR1 reads SNHLY; CDR2 reads FYNNEI. J was trimmed by 2 bases and V by 6 bases; bases with no gene match: 11.